This T cell receptor beta chain was recovered during a study of cytomegalovirus exposure and HLA in healthy donors. As for the study in general: Unique TCRs from HLA-typed donors, some 85 million of them, were held in an early data release. General study points: A later analysis reportedly found that, within productive TCRs, an Asian-associated ancestry cluster had fewer N-insertions than the mean observed across the roughly 700 donors.

PCR used 60 Vbeta primers and 13 Jbeta primers. Libraries were prepared by immunoSEQ multiplex PCR; TCRdb keeps only in-frame clonotypes and omits some of them. Of fewer than 200,000 clones listed, more than 65% are singletons. On this clone itself: Its specificity is not known.

Looked up from germline, CDR1 is MNHEY and CDR2 is SVGAGI. The V segment lost 11 bases and the J segment 8 bases; nucleotides outside the gene matches: 8. The CDR3 extends over 12 amino acids. The sequenced material came from PBMCs. The chain carries TRBV6-5 and TRBJ1-2, with 10 bases fitting TRBD1. The sequence was obtained from a man younger than 45 in good health and CMV-seronegative. CDR3 nucleotide sequence: TGTGCCGTCACCGGGACAGGGGAAGGCTACACCTTC. Amino acid sequence: CAVTGTGEGYTF.